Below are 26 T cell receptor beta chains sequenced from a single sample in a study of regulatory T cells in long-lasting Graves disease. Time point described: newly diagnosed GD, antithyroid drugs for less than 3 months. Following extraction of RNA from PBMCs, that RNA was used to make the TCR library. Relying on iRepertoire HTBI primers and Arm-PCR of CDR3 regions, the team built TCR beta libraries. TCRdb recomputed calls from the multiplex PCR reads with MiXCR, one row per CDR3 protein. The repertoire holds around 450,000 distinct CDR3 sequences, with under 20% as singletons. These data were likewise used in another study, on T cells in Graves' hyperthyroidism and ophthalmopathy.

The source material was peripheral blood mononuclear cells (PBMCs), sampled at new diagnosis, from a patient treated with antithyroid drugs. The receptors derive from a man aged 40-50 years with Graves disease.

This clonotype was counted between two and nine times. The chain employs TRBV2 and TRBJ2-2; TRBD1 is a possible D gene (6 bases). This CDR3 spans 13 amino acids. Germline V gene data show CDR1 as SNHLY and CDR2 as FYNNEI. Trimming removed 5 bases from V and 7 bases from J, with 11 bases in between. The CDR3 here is CASSRGSDGELFF. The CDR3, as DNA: TGTGCCAGCAGTAGGGGGAGTGACGGGGAGCTGTTTTTT.

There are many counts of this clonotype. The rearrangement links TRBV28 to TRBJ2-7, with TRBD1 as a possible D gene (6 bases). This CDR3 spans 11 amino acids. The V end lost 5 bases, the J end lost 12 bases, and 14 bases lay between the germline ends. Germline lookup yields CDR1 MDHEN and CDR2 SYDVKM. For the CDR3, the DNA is TGTGCCAGCAGTCCCCGGACAGAACCGTACTTC. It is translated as CASSPRTEPYF.

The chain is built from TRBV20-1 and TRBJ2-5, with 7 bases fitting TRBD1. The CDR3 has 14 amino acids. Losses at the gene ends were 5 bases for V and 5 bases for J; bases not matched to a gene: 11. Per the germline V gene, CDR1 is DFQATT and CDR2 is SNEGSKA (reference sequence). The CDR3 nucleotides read TGCAGTGCTGAAAGACAGGGAATACGGGAGACCCAGTACTTC. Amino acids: CSAERQGIRETQYF.

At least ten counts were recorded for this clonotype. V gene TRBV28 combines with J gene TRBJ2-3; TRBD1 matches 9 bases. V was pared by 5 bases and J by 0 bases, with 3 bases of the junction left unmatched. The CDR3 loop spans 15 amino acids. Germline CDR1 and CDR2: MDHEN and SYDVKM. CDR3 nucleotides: TGTGCCAGCAGTAACAGGGGGCTTAGCACAGATACGCAGTATTTT. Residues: CASSNRGLSTDTQYF.

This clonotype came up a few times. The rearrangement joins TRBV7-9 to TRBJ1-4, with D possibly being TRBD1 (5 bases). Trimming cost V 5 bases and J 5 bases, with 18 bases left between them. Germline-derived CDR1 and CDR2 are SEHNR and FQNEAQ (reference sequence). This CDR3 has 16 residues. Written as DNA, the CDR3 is TGTGCCAGCAGCCCCGGAGGTGCAGGGTTGAATGAAAAACTGTTTTTT. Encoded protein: CASSPGGAGLNEKLFF.

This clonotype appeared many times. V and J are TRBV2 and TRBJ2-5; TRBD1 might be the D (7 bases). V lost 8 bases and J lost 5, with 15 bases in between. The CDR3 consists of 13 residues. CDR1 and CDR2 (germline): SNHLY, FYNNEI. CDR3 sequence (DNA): TGTGCCAGCCCCCGGGACAGCGGGGAGACCCAGTACTTC. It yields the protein CASPRDSGETQYF.

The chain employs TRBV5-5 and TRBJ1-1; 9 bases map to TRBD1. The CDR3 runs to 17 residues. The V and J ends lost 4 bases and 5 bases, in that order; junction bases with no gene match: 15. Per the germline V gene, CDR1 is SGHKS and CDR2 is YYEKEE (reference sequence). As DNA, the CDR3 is TGTGCCAGCAGCCCCGAGGGACAGGGAATTCTTAGGACTGAAGCTTTCTTT. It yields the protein CASSPEGQGILRTEAFF.

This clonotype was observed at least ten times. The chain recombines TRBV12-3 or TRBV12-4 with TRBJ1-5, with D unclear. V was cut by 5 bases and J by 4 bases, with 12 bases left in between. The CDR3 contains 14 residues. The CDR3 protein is CASSIDTANQPQHF. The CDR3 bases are TGTGCCAGCAGTATCGACACAGCAAATCAGCCCCAGCATTTT.

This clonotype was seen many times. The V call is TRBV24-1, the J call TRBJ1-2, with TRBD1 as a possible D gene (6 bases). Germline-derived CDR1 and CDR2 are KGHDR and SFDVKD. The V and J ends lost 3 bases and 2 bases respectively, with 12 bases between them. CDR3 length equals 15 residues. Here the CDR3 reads CATSDRQASNYGYTF. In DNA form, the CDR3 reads TGTGCCACCAGTGATAGACAGGCATCAAACTATGGCTACACCTTC.

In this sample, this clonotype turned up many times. This CDR3 is CASRREGTFF. The CDR3 region has the DNA TGTGCCAGCCGCCGGGAGGGCACGTTCTTC. This chain connects TRBV28 to TRBJ2-1; 8 nucleotides line up with TRBD2. The CDR3 covers 10 residues. Germline V gene data show CDR1 as MDHEN and CDR2 as SYDVKM. The V segment lost 8 bases and the J segment 15 bases; nucleotides outside the gene matches: 6.

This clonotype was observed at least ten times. The CDR3 reads CASSPGGGDGEQYF. CDR3 coding DNA: TGTGCCAGCAGCCCGGGAGGAGGGGACGGCGAGCAGTACTTC. The chain has TRBV11-2 and TRBJ2-7; the match to TRBD2 covers 7 bases. The length of the CDR3 is 14 residues. The germline gives CDR1 SGHAT, CDR2 FQNNGV. Losses at the gene ends were 5 bases for V and 6 bases for J; bases not matched to a gene: 10.

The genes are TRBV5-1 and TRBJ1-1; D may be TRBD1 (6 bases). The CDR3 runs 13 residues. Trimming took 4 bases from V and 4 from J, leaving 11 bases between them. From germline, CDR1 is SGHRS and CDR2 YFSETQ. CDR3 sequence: CASSTGHLTEAFF. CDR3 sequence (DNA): TGCGCCAGCAGCACGGGACACCTCACTGAAGCTTTCTTT.

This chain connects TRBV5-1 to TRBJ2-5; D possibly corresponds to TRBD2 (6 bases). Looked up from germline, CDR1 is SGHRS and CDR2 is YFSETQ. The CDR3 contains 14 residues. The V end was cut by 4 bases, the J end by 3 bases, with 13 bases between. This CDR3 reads CASSAGTLKETQYF. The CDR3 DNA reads TGCGCCAGCAGCGCCGGGACTCTAAAAGAGACCCAGTACTTC.

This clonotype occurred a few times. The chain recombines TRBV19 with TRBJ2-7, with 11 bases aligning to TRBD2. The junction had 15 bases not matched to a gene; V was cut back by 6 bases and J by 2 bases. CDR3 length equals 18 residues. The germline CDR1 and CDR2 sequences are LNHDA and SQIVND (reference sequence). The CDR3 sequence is CASRAIGTSGESPYEQYF. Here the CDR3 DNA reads TGTGCCAGTAGGGCAATCGGGACTAGCGGAGAGTCACCCTACGAGCAGTACTTC.

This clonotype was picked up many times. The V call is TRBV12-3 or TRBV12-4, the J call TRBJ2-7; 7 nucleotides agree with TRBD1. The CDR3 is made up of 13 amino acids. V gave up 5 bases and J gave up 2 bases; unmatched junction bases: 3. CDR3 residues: CASSDTGAYEQYF. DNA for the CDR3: TGTGCCAGCAGTGACACAGGGGCCTACGAGCAGTACTTC.

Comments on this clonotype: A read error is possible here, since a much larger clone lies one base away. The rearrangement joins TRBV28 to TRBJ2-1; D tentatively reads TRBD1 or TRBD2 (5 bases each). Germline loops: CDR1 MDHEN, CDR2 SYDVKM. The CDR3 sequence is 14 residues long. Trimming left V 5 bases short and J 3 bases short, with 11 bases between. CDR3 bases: TGTGCCAGCAGTCCCGGGACCATCTACAATGAGCAGTTCTTC. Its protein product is CASSPGTIYNEQFF.

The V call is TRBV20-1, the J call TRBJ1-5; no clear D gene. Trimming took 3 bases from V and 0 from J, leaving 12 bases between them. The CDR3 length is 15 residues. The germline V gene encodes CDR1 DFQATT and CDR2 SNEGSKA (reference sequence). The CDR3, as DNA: TGCAGTGCTAGTCATAGCCTTCGTAGCAATCAGCCCCAGCATTTT. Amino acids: CSASHSLRSNQPQHF.

The CDR3, as DNA: TGCAGTGCTCCGACTAGCGGGAGAACCTACAATGAGCAGTTCTTC. It codes for CSAPTSGRTYNEQFF. The gene calls are TRBV20-1 and TRBJ2-1; 12 positions agree with TRBD2. CDR1 and CDR2 from the germline V gene are DFQATT and SNEGSKA (reference sequence). V trimming: 5 bases; J trimming: 2 bases; junction bases outside the gene matches: 4. CDR3 length equals 15 residues.

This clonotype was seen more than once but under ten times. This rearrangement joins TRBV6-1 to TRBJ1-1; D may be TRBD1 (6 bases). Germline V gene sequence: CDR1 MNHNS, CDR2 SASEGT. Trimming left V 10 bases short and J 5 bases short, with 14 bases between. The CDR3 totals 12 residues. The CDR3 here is CATYKGVTEAFF. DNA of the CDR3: TGTGCCACCTATAAGGGGGTTACTGAAGCTTTCTTT.

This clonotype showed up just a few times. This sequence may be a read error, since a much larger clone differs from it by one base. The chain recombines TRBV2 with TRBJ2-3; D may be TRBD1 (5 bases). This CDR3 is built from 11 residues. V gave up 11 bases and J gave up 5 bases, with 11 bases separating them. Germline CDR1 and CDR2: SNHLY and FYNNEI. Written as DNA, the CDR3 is TGTGCCGGTAGTACAGGAGATACGCAGTATTTT. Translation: CAGSTGDTQYF.

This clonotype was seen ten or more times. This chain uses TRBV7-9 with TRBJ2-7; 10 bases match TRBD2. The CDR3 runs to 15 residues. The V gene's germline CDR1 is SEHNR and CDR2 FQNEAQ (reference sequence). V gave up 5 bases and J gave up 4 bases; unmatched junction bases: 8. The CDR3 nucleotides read TGTGCCAGCAGCCCGTCCACTAGCGGGGTATACGAGCAGTACTTC. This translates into CASSPSTSGVYEQYF.

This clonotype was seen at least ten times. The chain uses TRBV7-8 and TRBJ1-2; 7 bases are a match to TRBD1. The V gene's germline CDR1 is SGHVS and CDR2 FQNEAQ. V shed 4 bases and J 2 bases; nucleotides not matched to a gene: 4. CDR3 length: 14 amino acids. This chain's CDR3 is CASSSGQTNYGYTF. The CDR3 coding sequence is TGTGCCAGCAGCTCGGGACAGACAAACTATGGCTACACCTTC.

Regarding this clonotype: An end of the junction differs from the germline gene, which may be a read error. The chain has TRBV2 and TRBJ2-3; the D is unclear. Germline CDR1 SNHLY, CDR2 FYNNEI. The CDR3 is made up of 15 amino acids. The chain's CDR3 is CASSDPHARTDAQYF. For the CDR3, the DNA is TGTGCCAGCAGTGATCCCCACGCGAGAACAGATGCGCAGTATTTT.

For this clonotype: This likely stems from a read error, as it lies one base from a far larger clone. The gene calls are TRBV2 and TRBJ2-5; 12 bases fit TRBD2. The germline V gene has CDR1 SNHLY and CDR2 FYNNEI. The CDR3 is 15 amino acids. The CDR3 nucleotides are TGTGCCAGCAGTTCCAGACTAGCGGGAGTTAATGAGCTGTTCTTC. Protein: CASSSRLAGVNELFF.

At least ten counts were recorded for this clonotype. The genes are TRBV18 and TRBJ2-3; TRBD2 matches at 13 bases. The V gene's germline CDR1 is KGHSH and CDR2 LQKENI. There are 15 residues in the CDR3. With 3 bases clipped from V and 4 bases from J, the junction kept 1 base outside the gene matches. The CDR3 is CASSPTSGRPDTQYF. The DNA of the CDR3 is TGTGCCAGCTCACCGACTAGCGGGAGGCCAGATACGCAGTATTTT.

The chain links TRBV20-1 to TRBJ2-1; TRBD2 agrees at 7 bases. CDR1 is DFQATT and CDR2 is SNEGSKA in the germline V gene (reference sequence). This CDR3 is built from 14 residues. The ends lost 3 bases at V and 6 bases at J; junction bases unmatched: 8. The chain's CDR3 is CSASNSGQFNEQFF. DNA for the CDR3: TGCAGTGCTAGTAATAGCGGGCAATTCAATGAGCAGTTCTTC.